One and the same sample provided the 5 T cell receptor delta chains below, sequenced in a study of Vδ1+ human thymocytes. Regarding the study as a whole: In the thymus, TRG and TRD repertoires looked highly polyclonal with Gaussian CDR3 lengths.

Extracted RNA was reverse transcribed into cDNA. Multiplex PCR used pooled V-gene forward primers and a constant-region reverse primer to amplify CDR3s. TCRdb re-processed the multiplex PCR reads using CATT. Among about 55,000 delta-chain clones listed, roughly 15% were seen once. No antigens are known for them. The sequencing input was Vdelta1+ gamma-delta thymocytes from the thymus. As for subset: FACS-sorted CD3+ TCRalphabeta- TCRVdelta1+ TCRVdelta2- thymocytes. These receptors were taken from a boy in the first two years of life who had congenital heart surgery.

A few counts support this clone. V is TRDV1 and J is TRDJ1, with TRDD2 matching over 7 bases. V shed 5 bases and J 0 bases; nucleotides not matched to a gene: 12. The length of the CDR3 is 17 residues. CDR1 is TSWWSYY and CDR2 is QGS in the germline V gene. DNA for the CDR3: TGTGCTCTTGGGTTAGGCCTTCCTGACTTCAACACCGATAAACTCATCTTT. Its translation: CALGLGLPDFNTDKLIF.

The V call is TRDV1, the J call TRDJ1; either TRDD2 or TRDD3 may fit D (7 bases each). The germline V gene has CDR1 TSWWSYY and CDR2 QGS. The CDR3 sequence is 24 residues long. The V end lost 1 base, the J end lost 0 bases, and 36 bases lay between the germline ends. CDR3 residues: CALGEPLLRSYYGRRGIYTDKLIF. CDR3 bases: TGTGCTCTTGGGGAACCCCTTCTTCGTTCCTACTACGGGAGAAGGGGGATCTACACCGATAAACTCATCTTT.

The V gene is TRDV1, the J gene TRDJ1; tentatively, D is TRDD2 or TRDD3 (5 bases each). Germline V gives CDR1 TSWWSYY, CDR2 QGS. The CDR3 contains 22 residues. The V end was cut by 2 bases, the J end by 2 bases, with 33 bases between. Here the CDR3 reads CALGEYLLLGYYGTRKTDKLIF. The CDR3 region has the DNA TGTGCTCTTGGGGAATACCTACTCCTAGGATATTATGGGACCCGTAAGACCGATAAACTCATCTTT.

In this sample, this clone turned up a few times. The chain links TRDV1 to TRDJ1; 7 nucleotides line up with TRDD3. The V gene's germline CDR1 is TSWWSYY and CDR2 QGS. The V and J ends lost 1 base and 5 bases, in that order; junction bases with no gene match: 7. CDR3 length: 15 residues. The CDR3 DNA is TGTGCTCTTGGGGAACAGGCGGTACTGGGGGATAAACTCATCTTT. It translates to CALGEQAVLGDKLIF.

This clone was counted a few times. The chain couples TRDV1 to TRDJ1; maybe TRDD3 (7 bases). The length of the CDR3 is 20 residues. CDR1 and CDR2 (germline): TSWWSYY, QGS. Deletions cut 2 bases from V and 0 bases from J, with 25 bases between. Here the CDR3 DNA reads TGTGCTCTTGGGGAATGGAGTTCCTATGGGGGACTGGTGTACACCGATAAACTCATCTTT. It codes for CALGEWSSYGGLVYTDKLIF.